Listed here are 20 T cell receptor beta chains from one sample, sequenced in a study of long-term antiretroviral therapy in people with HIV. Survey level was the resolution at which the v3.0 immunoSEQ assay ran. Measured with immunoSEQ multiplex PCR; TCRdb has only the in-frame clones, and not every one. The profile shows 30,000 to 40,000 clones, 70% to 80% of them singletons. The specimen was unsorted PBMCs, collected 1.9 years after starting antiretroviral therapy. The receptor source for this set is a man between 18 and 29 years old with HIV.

DNA for the CDR3: TGTGCCAGCAGCTTCGGGACAGGGGTGAATCCAGGCAATCAGCCCCAGCATTTT. This codes for CASSFGTGVNPGNQPQHF. The chain recombines TRBV7-8 with TRBJ1-5, with 10 bases fitting TRBD1. The germline gives CDR1 SGHVS, CDR2 FQNEAQ. This CDR3 contains 18 residues. V lost 3 bases to trimming and J lost 2 bases; unmatched junction nucleotides: 10.

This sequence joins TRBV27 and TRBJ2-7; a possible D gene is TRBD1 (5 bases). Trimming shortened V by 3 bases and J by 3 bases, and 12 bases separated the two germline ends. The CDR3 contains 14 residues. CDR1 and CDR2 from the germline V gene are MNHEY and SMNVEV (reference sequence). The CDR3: CASSFSRVDYEQYF. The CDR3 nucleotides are TGTGCCAGCAGTTTTTCCAGGGTGGACTACGAGCAGTACTTC.

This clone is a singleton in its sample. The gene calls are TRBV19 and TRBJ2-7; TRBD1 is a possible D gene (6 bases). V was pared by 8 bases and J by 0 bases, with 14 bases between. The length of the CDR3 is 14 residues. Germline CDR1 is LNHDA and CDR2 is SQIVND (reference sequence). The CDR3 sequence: CASATGTSSYEQYF. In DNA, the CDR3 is TGTGCCAGTGCCACCGGGACAAGCTCCTACGAGCAGTACTTC.

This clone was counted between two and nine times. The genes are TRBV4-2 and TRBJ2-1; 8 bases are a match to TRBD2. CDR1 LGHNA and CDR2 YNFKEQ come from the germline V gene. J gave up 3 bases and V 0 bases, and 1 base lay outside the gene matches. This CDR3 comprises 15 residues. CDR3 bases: TGTGCCAGCAGCCAAGAGCGGGGGGACTACAATGAGCAGTTCTTC. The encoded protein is CASSQERGDYNEQFF.

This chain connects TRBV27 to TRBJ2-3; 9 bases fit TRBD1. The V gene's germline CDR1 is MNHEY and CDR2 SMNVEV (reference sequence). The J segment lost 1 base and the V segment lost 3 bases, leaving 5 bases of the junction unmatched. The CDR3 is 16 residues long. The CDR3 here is CASSFTGGGRTDTQYF. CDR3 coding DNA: TGTGCCAGCAGTTTTACAGGGGGCGGCCGCACAGATACGCAGTATTTT.

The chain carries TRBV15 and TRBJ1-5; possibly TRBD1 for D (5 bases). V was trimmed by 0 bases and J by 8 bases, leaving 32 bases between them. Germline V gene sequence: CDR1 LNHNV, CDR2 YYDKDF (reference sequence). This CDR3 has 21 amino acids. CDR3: CATSRDNLEGAVSGFIEPQHF. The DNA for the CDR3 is TGTGCCACCAGCAGAGATAATTTGGAAGGGGCTGTCTCGGGGTTTATTGAGCCCCAGCATTTT.

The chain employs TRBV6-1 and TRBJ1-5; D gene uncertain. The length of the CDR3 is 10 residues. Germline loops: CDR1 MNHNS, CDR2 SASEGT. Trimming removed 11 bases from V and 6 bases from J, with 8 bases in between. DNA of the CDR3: TGTGCCCCTAAGGGTCAGCCCCAGCATTTT. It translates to CAPKGQPQHF.

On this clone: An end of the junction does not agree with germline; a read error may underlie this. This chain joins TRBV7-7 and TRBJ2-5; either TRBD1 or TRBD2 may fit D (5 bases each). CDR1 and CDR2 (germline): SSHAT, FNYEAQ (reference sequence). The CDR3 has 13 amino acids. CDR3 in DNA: TGTGCTAGCAGCCGGGGCCAGCAAGAGACCCAGTACTTC. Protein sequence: CASSRGQQETQYF.

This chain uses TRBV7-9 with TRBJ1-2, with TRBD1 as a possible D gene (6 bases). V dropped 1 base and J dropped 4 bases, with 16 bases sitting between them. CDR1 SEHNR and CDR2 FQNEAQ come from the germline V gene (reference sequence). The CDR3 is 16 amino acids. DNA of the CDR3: TGTGCCAGCAGCTTAGACACAGGGCCCAGGATCTATGGCTACACCTTC. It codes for CASSLDTGPRIYGYTF.

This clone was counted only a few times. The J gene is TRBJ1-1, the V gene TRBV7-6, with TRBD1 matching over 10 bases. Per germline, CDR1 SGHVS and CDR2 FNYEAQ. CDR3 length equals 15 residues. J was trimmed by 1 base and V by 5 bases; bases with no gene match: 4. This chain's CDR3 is CASSIRDRGNTEAFF. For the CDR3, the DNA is TGTGCCAGCAGCATCCGGGACAGGGGGAACACTGAAGCTTTCTTT.

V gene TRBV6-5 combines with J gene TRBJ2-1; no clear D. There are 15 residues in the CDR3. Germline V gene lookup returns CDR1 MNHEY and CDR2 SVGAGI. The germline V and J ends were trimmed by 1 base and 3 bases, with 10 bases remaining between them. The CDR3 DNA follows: TGTGCCAGCAGTTACTTAGTGGGGATCTACAATGAGCAGTTCTTC. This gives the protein CASSYLVGIYNEQFF.

The CDR3 bases are TGTGCCAGCAGTGACCGGGGGGGGACCCAGTACTTC. This gives the protein CASSDRGGTQYF. The gene calls are TRBV2 and TRBJ2-5, with 8 bases lining up with TRBD2. V was clipped by 3 bases and J by 7 bases; unmatched bases: 1. The CDR3 runs 12 residues. The V gene's germline CDR1 is SNHLY and CDR2 FYNNEI.

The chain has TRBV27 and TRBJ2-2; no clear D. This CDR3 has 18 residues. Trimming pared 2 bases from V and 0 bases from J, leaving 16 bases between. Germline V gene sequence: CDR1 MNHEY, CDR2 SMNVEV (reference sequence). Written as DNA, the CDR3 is TGTGCCAGCAGTTTAATTTCGGCAGGCTTTCCGAACACCGGGGAGCTGTTTTTT. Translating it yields CASSLISAGFPNTGELFF.

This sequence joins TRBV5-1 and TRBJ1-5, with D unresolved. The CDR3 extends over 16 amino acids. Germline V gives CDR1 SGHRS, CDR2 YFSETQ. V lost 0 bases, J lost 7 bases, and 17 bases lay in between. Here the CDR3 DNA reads TGCGCCAGCAGCTTGGGACCCGACCCAGCCCGGCAGCCCCAGCATTTT. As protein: CASSLGPDPARQPQHF.

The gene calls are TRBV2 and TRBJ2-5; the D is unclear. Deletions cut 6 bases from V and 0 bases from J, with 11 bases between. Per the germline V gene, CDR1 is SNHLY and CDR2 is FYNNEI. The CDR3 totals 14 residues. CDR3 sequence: CASRKDIYQETQYF. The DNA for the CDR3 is TGTGCCAGCAGGAAGGATATTTACCAAGAGACCCAGTACTTC.

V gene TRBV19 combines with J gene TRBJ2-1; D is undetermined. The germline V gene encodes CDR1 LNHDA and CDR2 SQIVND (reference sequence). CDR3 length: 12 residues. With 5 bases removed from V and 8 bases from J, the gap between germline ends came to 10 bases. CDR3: CASSYFHHEQFF. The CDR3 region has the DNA TGTGCCAGTAGTTACTTCCACCATGAGCAGTTCTTC.

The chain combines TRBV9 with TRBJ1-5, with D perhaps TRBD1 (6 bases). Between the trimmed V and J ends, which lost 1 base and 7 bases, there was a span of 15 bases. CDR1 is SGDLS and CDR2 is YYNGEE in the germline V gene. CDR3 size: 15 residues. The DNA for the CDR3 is TGTGCCAGCAGCGTAAGCCTAGACCAGGGGCAGCCCCAGCATTTT. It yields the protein CASSVSLDQGQPQHF.

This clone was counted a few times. CDR3 DNA: TGCGCCAGCAGTCCTCAAGGTGGATTTGGGGCTTTCTTT. Its protein is CASSPQGGFGAFF. The V and J genes are TRBV10-1 and TRBJ1-1; D remains ambiguous. The ends were cut back, 5 bases at V and 11 bases at J, with 18 bases in the middle. This CDR3 spans 13 amino acids. Germline CDR1 and CDR2: WNHNN and SYGVQD (reference sequence).

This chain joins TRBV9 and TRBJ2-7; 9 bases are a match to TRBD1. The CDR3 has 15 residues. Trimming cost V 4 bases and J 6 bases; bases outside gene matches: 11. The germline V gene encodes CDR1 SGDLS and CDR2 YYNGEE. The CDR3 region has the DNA TGTGCCAGCAGCCGGGGCCGGGACAGGGTGCGCGAGCAGTACTTC. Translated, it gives CASSRGRDRVREQYF.

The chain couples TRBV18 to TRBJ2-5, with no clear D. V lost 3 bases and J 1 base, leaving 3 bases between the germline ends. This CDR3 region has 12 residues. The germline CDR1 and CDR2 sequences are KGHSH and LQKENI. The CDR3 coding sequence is TGTGCCAGCTCACCGGCCCAAGAGACCCAGTACTTC. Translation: CASSPAQETQYF.